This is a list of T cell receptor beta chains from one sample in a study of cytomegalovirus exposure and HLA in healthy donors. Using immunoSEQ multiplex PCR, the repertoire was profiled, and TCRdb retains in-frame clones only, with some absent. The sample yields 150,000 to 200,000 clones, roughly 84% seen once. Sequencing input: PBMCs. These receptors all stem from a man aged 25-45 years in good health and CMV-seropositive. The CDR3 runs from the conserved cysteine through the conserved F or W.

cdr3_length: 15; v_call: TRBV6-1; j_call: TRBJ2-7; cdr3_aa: CASTRAAGVEGEQYF
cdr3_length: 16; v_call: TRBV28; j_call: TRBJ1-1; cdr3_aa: CASSLSDPAGSTEAFF
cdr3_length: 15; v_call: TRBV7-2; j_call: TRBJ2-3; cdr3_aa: CASSLTTRTTDTQYF
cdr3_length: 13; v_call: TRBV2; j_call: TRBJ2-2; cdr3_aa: CASMGDYAGELFF
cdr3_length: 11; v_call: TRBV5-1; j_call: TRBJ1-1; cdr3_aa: CASRWEEEAFF
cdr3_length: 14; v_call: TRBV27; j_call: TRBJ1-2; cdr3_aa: CASMGTGPNYGYTF
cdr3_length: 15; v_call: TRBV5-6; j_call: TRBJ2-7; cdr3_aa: CASSSGVVTGYEQYF
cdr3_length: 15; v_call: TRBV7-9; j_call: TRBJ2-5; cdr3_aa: CASSRGQGAWETQYF
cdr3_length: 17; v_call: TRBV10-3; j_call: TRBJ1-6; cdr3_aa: CAISESGETGGDSPLHF
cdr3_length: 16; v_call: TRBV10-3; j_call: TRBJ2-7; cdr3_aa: CAISVGLAGYSYEQYF
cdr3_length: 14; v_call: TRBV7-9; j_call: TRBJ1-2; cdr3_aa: CASSSVNREYGYTF
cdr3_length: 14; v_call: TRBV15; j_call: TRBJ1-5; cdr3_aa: CATSSTGDNQPQHF
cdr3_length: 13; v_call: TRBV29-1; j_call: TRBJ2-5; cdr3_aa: CSVWTDPGETQYF
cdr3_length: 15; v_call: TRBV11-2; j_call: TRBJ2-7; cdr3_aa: CASSLGQQEGYEQYF
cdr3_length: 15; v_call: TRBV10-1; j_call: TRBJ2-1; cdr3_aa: CASSLAGGPGGEQFF
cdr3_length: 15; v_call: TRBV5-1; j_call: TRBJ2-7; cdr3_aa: CASSPEPGLAGDKYF
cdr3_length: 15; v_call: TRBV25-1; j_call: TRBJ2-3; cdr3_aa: CASSDGDRVPDTQYF
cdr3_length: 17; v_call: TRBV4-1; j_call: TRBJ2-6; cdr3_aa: CASSRTPQPSGANVLTF
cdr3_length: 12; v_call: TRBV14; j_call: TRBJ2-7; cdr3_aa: CASSPTGRQQYF
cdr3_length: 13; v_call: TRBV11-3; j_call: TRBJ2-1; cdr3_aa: CASSRAWRDEQFF
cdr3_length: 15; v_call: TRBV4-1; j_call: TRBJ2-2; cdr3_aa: CASSPIDRSTGELFF
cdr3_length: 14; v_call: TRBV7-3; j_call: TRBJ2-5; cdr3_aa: CASSLTVGGETQYF
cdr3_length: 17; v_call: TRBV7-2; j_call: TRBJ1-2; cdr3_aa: CASSSPRGQVGGYGYTF
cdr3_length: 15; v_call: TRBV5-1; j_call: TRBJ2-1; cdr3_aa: CASSLGTSGIGEQFF
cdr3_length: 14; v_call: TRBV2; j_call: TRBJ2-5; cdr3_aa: CASKETELQETQYF
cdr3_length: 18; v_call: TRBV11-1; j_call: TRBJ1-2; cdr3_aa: CASSPLLGQGFVRDGYTF
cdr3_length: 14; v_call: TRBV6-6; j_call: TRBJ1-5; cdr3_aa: CASSYSEESQPQHF
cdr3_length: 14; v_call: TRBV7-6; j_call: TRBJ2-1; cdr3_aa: CASSRVLSGTREFF
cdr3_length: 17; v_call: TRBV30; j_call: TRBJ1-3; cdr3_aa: CAWNRDRGLQGGNTIYF
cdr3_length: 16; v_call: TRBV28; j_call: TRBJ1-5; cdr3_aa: CASSRTVIIGNQPQHF
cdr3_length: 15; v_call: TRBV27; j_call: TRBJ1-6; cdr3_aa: CASTRDRGLNSPLHF
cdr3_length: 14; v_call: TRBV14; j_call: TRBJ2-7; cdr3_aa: CASSQEGTGYEQYF
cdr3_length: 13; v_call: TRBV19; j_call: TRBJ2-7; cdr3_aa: CASSTREGYEQYF
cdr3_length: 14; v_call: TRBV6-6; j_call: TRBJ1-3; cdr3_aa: CASGGIEGGNTIYF
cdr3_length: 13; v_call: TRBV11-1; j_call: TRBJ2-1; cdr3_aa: CASSVLESNEQFF
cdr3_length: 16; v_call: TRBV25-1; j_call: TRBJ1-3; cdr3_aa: CASSNRQLSSGNTIYF
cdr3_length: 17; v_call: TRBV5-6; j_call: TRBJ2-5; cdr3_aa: CASSLGLAGGYQETQYF